This T cell receptor (beta chain) was sequenced for a study of low-dose radiotherapy and immunotherapy resistance in tumors. The wider study: Per fraction, Cohort 1 was given 0.5 Gy every 2 weeks, for a total of 6.5 Gy. The patients were given nivolumab 240 mg every two weeks and ipilimumab 1 mg/kg every six weeks, through an intravenous route.

Documented time point: before trial treatment. Donors were given nivolumab, ipilimumab, aspirin, low-dose cyclophosphamide and low-dose radiotherapy. Tumors of eligible patients were advanced, solid and lacking tumor-infiltrating lymphocytes. This CDR3 has 13 residues. Trimming left V 4 bases short and J 6 bases short, with 9 bases between. From germline, CDR1 is SGHTA and CDR2 FQGNSA. This clonotype was detected many times. Both TCRalpha and TCRbeta chains were reverse transcribed with V-gene-specific primers. A roughly 22-cycle PCR with a constant-region primer and V-primer adapter amplified TCRs. TCRdb ran MiXCR on the reads and lists one entry per CDR3 protein. The data hold 80,000 to 90,000 distinct CDR3 sequences, with 15% to 20% observed a single time.

The sequencing here drew on PBMCs, taken before treatment. The TCR sequence derives from a male donor with prostate cancer. The V gene is TRBV7-2, the J gene TRBJ2-2, with a tentative D call TRBD2 (6 bases). CDR3 nucleotide sequence: TGTGCCAGCAGCTGGGGACTTGCCGGGGAGCTGTTTTTT. It is translated as CASSWGLAGELFF.